A selection of T cell receptor beta chains follows, all from one sample in a study of post-analysis software for immune sequencing data. MiXCR was run by TCRdb on the PCR reads, yielding one entry per CDR3 protein. This table has a few hundred thousand distinct CDR3 sequences, less than 40% appearing once. The material sequenced was blood. These receptor sequences come from a girl aged 5-17 years with multiple sclerosis. Both conserved end residues are part of each CDR3. A D gene is named only where the DNA matches it firmly. Only part of the rows carry a size: once, few, many, or a class if the clone is expanded.

>-|TRBV4-3|TRBD2|TRBJ2-5
TGCGCCAGCAGCCAAGATGGAGTAGCGGGGGGGCAAGAGACCCAGTACTTC
CASSQDGVAGGQETQYF
>few|TRBV12-3/TRBV12-4|-|TRBJ2-7
TGTGCCAGCAGTTCTGGGAACGAGCAGTACTTC
CASSSGNEQYF
>-|TRBV7-9|-|TRBJ2-7
TGTGCCAGCAGCTTACTATCACCCAAGGACGGCTACGAGCAGTACTTC
CASSLLSPKDGYEQYF
>-|TRBV2|-|TRBJ2-1
TGTGCCAGCAGTGAAAGGAATGAGCAGTTCTTC
CASSERNEQFF
>-|TRBV5-1|TRBD1|TRBJ1-1
TGCGCCAGCAGCTTGGCCGGGACAGGGTCGTTTGCTTTCTTT
CASSLAGTGSFAFF
>few|TRBV24-1|TRBD1|TRBJ1-5
TGTGCCACCAGTGATCAAACAGGGGATCAGCCCCAGCATTTT
CATSDQTGDQPQHF
>-|TRBV9|-|TRBJ1-2
TGTGCCAGCAGCGGTGACAGGTCGGCCTATGGCTACACCTTC
CASSGDRSAYGYTF
>many|TRBV5-1|TRBD1|TRBJ2-4
TGCGCCAGCAGCTCCGGGACAGGTGGGCCTGGGGGCATTCAGTACTTC
CASSSGTGGPGGIQYF
>few|TRBV3-1|-|TRBJ2-5
TGTGCCAGCAGCCAAGTAAGGGGTGGTCAGCAGACCCAGTACTTC
CASSQVRGGQQTQYF
>-|TRBV7-9|-|TRBJ2-4
TGTGCCAGCAGCTTCTCAGGGGATAGGGACATTCAGTACTTC
CASSFSGDRDIQYF
>few|TRBV29-1|-|TRBJ1-1
TGCAGCGTTGTATTGGGGGGGACTGAAGCTTTCTTT
CSVVLGGTEAFF
>few|TRBV20-1|-|TRBJ2-6
TGCAGTGCATCCCACGGTTCAGGGGGGGACTCTGGGGCCAACGTCCTGACTTTC
CSASHGSGGDSGANVLTF
>-|TRBV4-1|TRBD1|TRBJ1-2
TGCGCCAGCTCGGCCGGGACAGGGTGGAAAGCTAACTATGGCTACACCTTC
CASSAGTGWKANYGYTF
>-|TRBV7-9|-|TRBJ2-7
TGTGCCAGCAGCCCCTTAGAGCTAGCGTACGAGCAGTACTTC
CASSPLELAYEQYF
>few|TRBV2|TRBD2|TRBJ2-1
TGTGCCAGCAGAGTGAGCGGGGTTGAGCAGTTCTTC
CASRVSGVEQFF
>-|TRBV3-1|-|TRBJ2-2
TGTGCCAGCAGCCAAGTAGTACAAACCGGGGAGCTGTTTTTT
CASSQVVQTGELFF
>-|TRBV29-1|-|TRBJ1-1
TGCAGCGCCGGACGGATGAACACTGAAGCTTTCTTT
CSAGRMNTEAFF
>few|TRBV4-3|-|TRBJ2-1
TGCGCCAGCAGCCAAGATGGGGTAAGCGAGCAGTTCTTC
CASSQDGVSEQFF
>-|TRBV20-1|-|TRBJ1-1
TGCAGTGCTAAGTCGGCAGGGCGGTTGAACACTGAAGCTTTCTTT
CSAKSAGRLNTEAFF
>-|TRBV7-3|-|TRBJ2-2
TGTGCCAGCAGCTTAATCCTCGGCGGGGAGCTGTTTTTT
CASSLILGGELFF
>-|TRBV7-2|TRBD2|TRBJ2-5
TGTGCCAGCAGCTTACCTAGCGGGGGCCACGGGGAGACCCAGTACTTC
CASSLPSGGHGETQYF
>-|TRBV7-9|-|TRBJ2-7
TGTGCCAGCAGCGGTCGGGGCGAAGAGCAGTACTTC
CASSGRGEEQYF
>-|TRBV18|-|TRBJ2-2
TGTGCCAGCTCACCACAACCGGGTGACACCGGGGAGCTGTTTTTT
CASSPQPGDTGELFF
>few|TRBV12-3/TRBV12-4|-|TRBJ1-2
TGTGCCAGCAGTTTAGTCGGGGAAGGCGGCTATGGCTACACCTTC
CASSLVGEGGYGYTF
>-|TRBV12-3/TRBV12-4|TRBD2|TRBJ2-3
TGTGCCAGCAGCCTCGGGACTAGCTCCACAGATACGCAGTATTTT
CASSLGTSSTDTQYF
>few|TRBV21-1|-|TRBJ2-3
TGTGCCAGCAGCATGCGGATCAGAGGGACTGACACTAGCACAGATACGCAGTATTTT
CASSMRIRGTDTSTDTQYF
>once|TRBV29-1|-|TRBJ2-6
TGCAGCGTTGGGGTTGGTTTTACTGGGGCCAACGTCCGGACTTTC
CSVGVGFTGANVRTF
>-|TRBV7-3|-|TRBJ1-6
TGTGCCAGCAGCTTACCAACCGACCAATCCTATAATTCACCCCTCCACTTT
CASSLPTDQSYNSPLHF
>few|TRBV6-2/TRBV6-3|-|TRBJ1-6
TGTGCCAGCGGGGTAAGGGGCAGGGGAATTTCACCCCTCCACTTT
CASGVRGRGISPLHF
>many|TRBV12-3/TRBV12-4|-|TRBJ1-2
TGTGCCAGCAGTCAACAGGGTTACTATGGCTACACCTTC
CASSQQGYYGYTF
>many|TRBV11-2|-|TRBJ2-7
TGTGCCAGCAGCTTAGCGGGGGCCACCTACGAGCAGTACTTC
CASSLAGATYEQYF
>few|TRBV29-1|-|TRBJ2-1
TGCAGCGCGGAACAGGGCAGTCGGGACAATGAGCAGTTCTTC
CSAEQGSRDNEQFF
>-|TRBV12-3/TRBV12-4|-|TRBJ2-2
TGTGCCAGCCCCCGAGGGGGGAGTGACACCGGGGAGCTGTTTTTT
CASPRGGSDTGELFF